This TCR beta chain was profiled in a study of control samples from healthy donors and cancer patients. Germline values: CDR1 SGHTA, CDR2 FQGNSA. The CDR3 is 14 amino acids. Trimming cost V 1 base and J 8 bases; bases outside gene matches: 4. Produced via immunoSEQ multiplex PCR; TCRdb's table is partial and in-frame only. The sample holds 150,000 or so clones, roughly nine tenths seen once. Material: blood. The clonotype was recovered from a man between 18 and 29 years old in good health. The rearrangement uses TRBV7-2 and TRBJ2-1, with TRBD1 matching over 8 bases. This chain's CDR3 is CASSLGDRLDEQFF. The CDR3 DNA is TGTGCCAGCAGCTTAGGGGACAGGCTCGATGAGCAGTTCTTC.